This note documents a single T cell receptor (beta chain) sequence. Its antigen is still unknown. With 60 Vbeta and 13 Jbeta primers, the PCR was carried out. Sequencing was performed with immunoSEQ multiplex PCR; in TCRdb, only in-frame clones are kept and a portion is missing. The profile shows 100,000 to 150,000 clones, roughly 79% of them singletons. This sample is part of a study of cytomegalovirus exposure and HLA in healthy donors. The study, taken as a whole, reports: For most subjects, TCR beta sequences were reported to predict HLA-A and HLA-B alleles with accuracy. In a later analysis, CMV-associated beta chains were mostly HLA-associated, it appeared.

The CDR3 runs to 12 residues. V lost 4 bases and J lost 6, with 12 bases in between. Germline CDR1 GTSNPN, CDR2 SVGIG (reference sequence). Sample: PBMCs. J is TRBJ1-1 and V is TRBV30; a weak D match, TRBD1 (6 bases). The clonotype was recovered from a woman aged 45 to 65 in good health and CMV-seronegative. The CDR3 coding sequence is TGTGCCTGGAACAGGGAAGAGTCTGAAGCTTTCTTT. This encodes CAWNREESEAFF. Combining the CDR3 with reference TRBV30 and TRBJ1-1 gives the whole variable domain SQTIHQWPATLVQPVGSPLSLECTVEGTSNPNLYWYRQAAGRGLQLLFYSVGIGQISSEVPQNLSASRPQDRQFILSSKKLLLSDSGFYLCAWNREESEAFFGQGTRLTVV.